This T cell receptor beta chain was recovered during a study of blood T cells in healthy people across ages. Primers used in a second PCR of about 6 to 11 cycles were a sample-barcoded 5' primer and a J-beta primer mix. CDR3-containing paired-end reads numbering at least 2.5 million came from each sample. TCRdb re-called the 5' RACE reads through MiXCR, storing one row per CDR3 protein. The repertoire holds fewer than 2,000,000 distinct CDR3 sequences, 39% seen once, with under 25% in the top ten. The CDR3 spans 18 residues. Germline CDR1 reads DFQATT; CDR2 reads SNEGSKA (reference sequence). V lost 3 bases and J lost 1; bases outside the gene matches: 14. This clonotype was seen only a few times.

The material sequenced was blood. V gene TRBV20-1 combines with J gene TRBJ2-7; 11 bases match TRBD1. This receptor was taken from a human donor in good health. The CDR3, as DNA: TGCAGTGCTAGTGCCGGGACAGGGGGTCTATTATCATCCTACGAGCAGTACTTC. Protein sequence: CSASAGTGGLLSSYEQYF.